A selection of T cell receptor beta chains follows, all from one sample in a study of graft-versus-host responses after intestinal transplantation. The data were produced by immunoSEQ multiplex PCR, yet TCRdb's version contains in-frame clones alone and is incomplete. The table has approximately 58,000 clones, 85% to 90% seen once. Specimen: PBMCs, collected 26 days after transplant. All receptors come from a human patient who received an intestinal transplant, so some T cells may come from the graft donor. The CDR3 runs from the conserved cysteine through the conserved F or W. The D gene is left open where the match is weak. Size tells how often a clone was seen (once, few, many) or the class of an expanded clone, and some rows leave it out.

J | size | V | D | CDR3 | DNA
TRBJ2-2 | . | TRBV10-1 | . | CASGGNTGELFF | TGCGCCAGTGGTGGCAACACCGGGGAGCTGTTTTTT
TRBJ2-1 | once | TRBV5-4 | TRBD2 | CASSPPIYGGGYNEQFF | TGTGCCAGCAGCCCCCCCATTTATGGCGGGGGATACAATGAGCAGTTCTTC
TRBJ1-1 | . | TRBV4-1 | . | CASSQDVGGVSTEAFF | TGCGCCAGCAGCCAAGACGTGGGGGGGGTGAGCACTGAAGCTTTCTTT
TRBJ2-1 | . | TRBV6-5 | TRBD2 | CASSYSISGGYNEQFF | TGTGCCAGCAGTTACTCGATCAGCGGGGGTTACAATGAGCAGTTCTTC
TRBJ2-7 | . | TRBV28 | TRBD1 | CASRLQGAADYEQYF | TGTGCCAGCAGACTTCAGGGGGCAGCTGACTACGAGCAGTACTTC
TRBJ2-3 | . | TRBV19 | TRBD2 | CASSLDREETQYF | TGTGCCAGTAGTCTCGACCGGGAGGAGACGCAGTATTTT
TRBJ2-2 | . | TRBV5-6 | TRBD2 | CASSLRGGTGELFF | TGTGCCAGCAGCCTGCGGGGGGGCACCGGGGAGCTGTTTTTT
TRBJ2-1 | once | TRBV28 | TRBD2 | CASSSVLISAGGPKQEYNEQFF | TGTGCCAGCAGTTCCGTCCTGATCTCAGCGGGAGGGCCGAAACAAGAATACAATGAGCAGTTCTTC
TRBJ2-5 | . | TRBV6-6 | TRBD2 | CASSRLAGGQETQYF | TGTGCCAGCAGCAGACTAGCGGGGGGCCAAGAGACCCAGTACTTC
TRBJ2-5 | . | TRBV28 | . | CASSLETGWGLQETQYF | TGTGCCAGCAGTTTGGAAACAGGGTGGGGGCTCCAAGAGACCCAGTACTTC
TRBJ2-3 | . | TRBV4-3 | . | CASSQVLRYTQYF | TGCGCCAGCAGCCAAGTGTTGAGGTATACGCAGTATTTT
TRBJ1-1 | . | TRBV30 | TRBD1 | CAWSVQGANTEAFF | TGTGCCTGGAGTGTACAGGGGGCGAACACTGAAGCTTTCTTT
TRBJ2-3 | . | TRBV5-6 | TRBD1 | CASSSGTGWGLTDTQYF | TGTGCCAGCAGCTCGGGGACAGGGTGGGGGTTGACAGATACGCAGTATTTT
TRBJ2-1 | . | TRBV5-1 | . | CASCPGSTVCYNEQFF | TGCGCCAGCTGCCCGGGTTCGACCGTTTGCTACAATGAGCAGTTCTTC
TRBJ2-7 | . | TRBV7-8 | TRBD1 | CASSLQNRGLEQYF | TGTGCCAGCAGCTTACAAAACAGGGGGTTGGAGCAGTACTTC
TRBJ2-1 | . | TRBV6-5 | . | CASSYGGASYNEQFF | TGTGCCAGCAGTTACGGGGGGGCGTCCTACAATGAGCAGTTCTTC
TRBJ1-6 | once | TRBV27 | . | CASSLMGGGGPDSPLHF | TGTGCCAGCAGTTTAATGGGGGGTGGAGGGCCCGATTCACCCCTCCACTTT
TRBJ1-2 | . | TRBV19 | TRBD1 | CAISHGTGTLGRGYTF | TGTGCCATAAGCCACGGGACAGGGACTCTTGGACGTGGCTACACCTTC
TRBJ2-3 | . | TRBV7-9 | TRBD1 | CASSLGQGVVRTDTQYF | TGTGCCAGCAGCTTGGGACAGGGGGTGGTTAGAACAGATACGCAGTATTTT
TRBJ2-7 | . | TRBV7-9 | TRBD2 | CASSPGGLAGDITGHEQYF | TGTGCCAGCAGCCCTGGGGGGCTAGCGGGAGACATTACTGGTCACGAGCAGTACTTC
TRBJ2-7 | . | TRBV6-5 | TRBD2 | CASSPGAGGFEQYF | TGTGCCAGCAGTCCTGGCGCGGGGGGGTTCGAGCAGTACTTC
TRBJ1-5 | . | TRBV18 | . | CASSLGHSTNNQPQHF | TGTGCCAGCTCACTCGGACATAGTACTAACAATCAGCCCCAGCATTTT
TRBJ2-1 | . | TRBV7-6 | . | CASSLLVRDNEQFF | TGTGCCAGCAGCTTACTCGTTCGGGACAATGAGCAGTTCTTC
TRBJ1-1 | . | TRBV4-1 | . | CASSQVRNTEAFF | TGCGCCAGCAGCCAAGTCAGGAACACTGAAGCTTTCTTT